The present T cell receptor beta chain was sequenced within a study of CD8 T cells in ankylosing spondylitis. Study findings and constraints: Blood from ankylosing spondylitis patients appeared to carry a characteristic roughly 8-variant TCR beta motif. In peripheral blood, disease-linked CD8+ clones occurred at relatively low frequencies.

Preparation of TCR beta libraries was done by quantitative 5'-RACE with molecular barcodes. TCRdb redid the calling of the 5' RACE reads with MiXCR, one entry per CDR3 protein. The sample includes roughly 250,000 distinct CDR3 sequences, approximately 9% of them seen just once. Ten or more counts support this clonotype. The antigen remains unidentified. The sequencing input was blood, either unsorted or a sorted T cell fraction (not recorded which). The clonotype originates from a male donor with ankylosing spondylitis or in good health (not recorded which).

The chain's CDR3 is CASSQSAGGDGYTF. Written as DNA, the CDR3 is TGTGCCAGCAGCCAATCAGCAGGGGGTGATGGCTACACCTTC. The chain uses TRBV16 and TRBJ1-2; TRBD1 matches at 7 bases. V shed 0 bases and J 6 bases; nucleotides not matched to a gene: 4. Germline V gene lookup returns CDR1 KGHSY and CDR2 FQNENV. The CDR3 spans 14 residues.